This T cell receptor beta chain was obtained from a study of cytomegalovirus exposure and HLA in healthy donors. Study findings and constraints: In a later analysis, HLA-C alleles had the fewest associated TCRs, DRB1 alleles the most. A previous analysis found most TCR beta V segments productive roughly 90% or roughly 30% of the time.

Researchers ran the PCR with 60 Vbeta and 13 Jbeta primers. Profiling relied on immunoSEQ multiplex PCR, and the TCRdb table lists in-frame clones only, not all of them. The sample comprises 100,000 to 150,000 clones, 70% to 80% of which are singletons, and less than 4% rests with the top ten. This clone was seen a single time. Antigen specificity is unknown. Germline CDR1 SQVTM, CDR2 ANQGSEA. The CDR3 covers 14 residues. V lost 0 bases to trimming and J lost 4 bases; unmatched junction nucleotides: 3. The receptor was derived from a man between 35 and 55 years old in good health and CMV-seropositive. The sample comprised PBMCs. V usage is TRBV29-1 and J usage is TRBJ1-5, with 7 bases fitting TRBD1. DNA of the CDR3: TGCAGCGTTGAAGATGGGGACAGAAATCAGCCCCAGCATTTT. Residues: CSVEDGDRNQPQHF.